This TCR beta chain was documented in a study of beta chain features in type 1 diabetes. This CDR3 has 15 residues. Trimming at V came to 3 bases and at J to 6 bases, leaving 11 bases not matched to a gene. Germline V gene sequence: CDR1 LNHNV, CDR2 YYDKDF (reference sequence). Each of the CD4+ naive, central memory, regulatory and stem cell-like memory populations was sorted via CD45RO/CCR7/CD25/CD127/CD95/CD27. Over 95% purity was reached by all sorted populations. Expressed TCRB transcripts were sequenced after all isolated RNA was converted to cDNA. Reads from naive, central memory and regulatory T cell samples averaged about 3.57 million. Sequencing was performed with immunoSEQ multiplex PCR; in TCRdb, only in-frame clones are kept and a portion is missing. The table shows about 360,000 clones, with roughly 12% occurring only once.

The chain has TRBV15 and TRBJ2-7, with 7 bases identical to TRBD1. Material: naive CD4+ T cells from blood. This TCR was sampled from a man between 18 and 35 years old in good health. This CDR3 is CATSRGDRDRLEQYF. The CDR3 coding sequence is TGTGCCACCAGCAGGGGGGACCGGGACAGACTCGAGCAGTACTTC.